These 30 T cell receptor beta chains were sequenced from one sample in a study of T cell repertoires in cytomegalovirus infection (dated by TCRdb to the late 2010s). Sequencing instrument: Illumina HiSeq 1500. TCRdb reran the public reads through fastp at Q25 and MiXCR, keeping productive beta chains. Under each unique CDR3 protein, matching rows form one entry showing the most common genes and DNA. For this sample the table gives 630,000 or so distinct CDR3 sequences, of which 20% to 25% were detected only once. The ten biggest clones cover approximately 8.2% of the sample. Sequencing was carried out using CD8+ T cells from PBMCs. Receptors originate from a human donor in good health (CMV status not recorded). Some clones in this sample may be carry-over from other donors' samples.

The chain recombines TRBV29-1 with TRBJ2-1; 12 bases are shared with TRBD1. CDR3 size: 13 residues. Germline CDR1 SQVTM, CDR2 ANQGSEA. V trimming: 7 bases; J trimming: 6 bases; junction bases outside the gene matches: 4. In nucleotides, the CDR3 is TGCAGCGGGAGGGGACAGGGGGCCAATGAGCAGTTCTTC. Its translation is CSGRGQGANEQFF.

This clonotype was detected ten times or more. The J gene is TRBJ1-1, the V gene TRBV7-8; D gene ambiguous. Germline V CDR1 and CDR2: SGHVS, FQNEAQ. The CDR3 contains 17 residues. V was pared by 1 base and J by 0 bases, with 15 bases between. In nucleotides, the CDR3 is TGTGCCAGCAGCTTAGTTGCGGCGAATTATCTGAACACTGAAGCTTTCTTT. It codes for CASSLVAANYLNTEAFF. Combining the CDR3 with reference TRBV7-8 and TRBJ1-1 gives the whole variable domain GAGVSQSPRYKVAKRGQDVALRCDPISGHVSLFWYQQALGQGPEFLTYFQNEAQLDKSGLPSDRFFAERPEGSVSTLKIQRTQQEDSAVYLCASSLVAANYLNTEAFFGQGTRLTVV.

There are many counts of this clonotype. The chain has TRBV7-2 and TRBJ2-7, with 13 bases aligning to TRBD2. Germline-derived CDR1 and CDR2 are SGHTA and FQGNSA. The ends lost 5 bases at V and 5 bases at J; junction bases unmatched: 3. CDR3 size: 14 residues. The CDR3 DNA follows: TGTGCCAGCAGCCCGGGACTAGCGGGGAACGAGCAGTACTTC. Residues: CASSPGLAGNEQYF.

The V gene is TRBV7-8, the J gene TRBJ2-3; TRBD1 aligns across 12 bases. The CDR3 length is 16 residues. V trimming: 5 bases; J trimming: 2 bases; junction bases outside the gene matches: 5. Germline V CDR1 and CDR2: SGHVS, FQNEAQ. This CDR3 reads CASSRGQGADTDTQYF. The CDR3 nucleotides are TGTGCCAGCAGCCGGGGACAGGGGGCCGACACAGATACGCAGTATTTT.

V and J are TRBV15 and TRBJ2-7; no clear D gene. Deletions cut 0 bases from V and 3 bases from J, with 6 bases between. The CDR3 runs 13 residues. Per germline, CDR1 LNHNV and CDR2 YYDKDF (reference sequence). The CDR3 sequence is CATSRDRSYEQYF. CDR3 DNA: TGTGCCACCAGCAGAGATCGAAGCTACGAGCAGTACTTC.

The CDR3 DNA sequence: TGTGCCAGCAGCCTTGGGCCACCAGGAAGACGCTACGAGCAGTACGTC. As protein: CASSLGPPGRRYEQYV. The chain uses TRBV3-1 and TRBJ2-7; D remains ambiguous. CDR3 length: 16 residues. CDR1 is LGHDT, CDR2 YNNKEL, per germline (reference sequence). Trimming removed 4 bases at V and 3 bases at J, with 19 bases between.

The rearrangement uses TRBV6-5 and TRBJ2-3; D possibly corresponds to TRBD1 (6 bases). CDR3 length: 15 residues. V was clipped by 0 bases and J by 2 bases, with 9 bases between them. Germline loops: CDR1 MNHEY, CDR2 SVGAGI. CDR3 sequence: CASSYSDSTTDTQYF. The CDR3 nucleotides read TGTGCCAGCAGTTACTCGGACAGTACCACAGATACGCAGTATTTT.

This clonotype has only a few counts. The J gene is TRBJ2-1, the V gene TRBV10-3; 7 nucleotides agree with TRBD2. The CDR3 contains 11 residues. The J segment lost 8 bases and the V segment lost 7 bases, leaving 2 bases of the junction unmatched. Per the germline V gene, CDR1 is ENHRY and CDR2 is SYGVKD. The CDR3 region is CAINSGDEQFF. The CDR3 DNA reads as TGTGCCATCAACAGCGGGGATGAGCAGTTCTTC.

This clonotype has at least ten counts. V is TRBV29-1 and J is TRBJ2-3, with 10 bases identical to TRBD2. Trimming at V came to 0 bases and at J to 0 bases, leaving 18 bases not matched to a gene. CDR1 is SQVTM, CDR2 ANQGSEA, per germline. The CDR3 extends over 21 amino acids. The CDR3 nucleotides are TGCAGCGTTGAAGATCCTCCAACTAGCGGGGTTAAGTTCTCTAGCACAGATACGCAGTATTTT. It codes for CSVEDPPTSGVKFSSTDTQYF.

This clonotype came up a few times. The chain is built from TRBV29-1 and TRBJ2-7; either TRBD1 or TRBD2 may fit D (6 bases each). Germline lookup yields CDR1 SQVTM and CDR2 ANQGSEA. The CDR3 sequence is 14 residues long. The V end lost 2 bases, the J end lost 6 bases, and 17 bases lay between the germline ends. CDR3 sequence: CSVETGARAFEQYF. The CDR3 DNA follows: TGCAGCGTTGAAACGGGGGCCCGAGCTTTCGAGCAGTACTTC.

The DNA of the CDR3 is TGCAGCGTTCAAGGGGAAGTCCCTGAAGCTTTCTTT. It yields the protein CSVQGEVPEAFF. V and J are TRBV29-1 and TRBJ1-1; D may be TRBD1 (5 bases). The V end lost 5 bases, the J end lost 6 bases, and 13 bases lay between the germline ends. The germline V gene has CDR1 SQVTM and CDR2 ANQGSEA. This CDR3 has 12 residues.

This clonotype was picked up many times. This chain joins TRBV4-1 and TRBJ1-2, with 8 bases aligning to TRBD1. The ends lost 1 base at V and 3 bases at J; junction bases unmatched: 1. Germline V gene sequence: CDR1 MGHRA, CDR2 YSYEKL. This CDR3 contains 14 residues. CDR3 coding DNA: TGCGCCAGCAGCCAAGCGACAGGGGACTATGGCTACACCTTC. It specifies CASSQATGDYGYTF.

This clonotype was seen once. This sequence joins TRBV4-1 and TRBJ2-1, with D perhaps TRBD2 (6 bases). Germline V gene sequence: CDR1 MGHRA, CDR2 YSYEKL. CDR3 size: 16 residues. The V and J ends lost 2 bases and 0 bases respectively, with 11 bases between them. CDR3: CASSQRAGSSYNEQFF. CDR3 nucleotides: TGCGCCAGCAGCCAAAGGGCGGGGAGCTCCTACAATGAGCAGTTCTTC.

This clonotype turned up a few times. This chain connects TRBV4-3 to TRBJ1-2, with 7 bases aligning to TRBD1. Germline V gene sequence: CDR1 LGHNA, CDR2 YSLEER. The ends lost 2 bases at V and 3 bases at J; junction bases unmatched: 12. The CDR3 extends over 17 amino acids. The CDR3 region is CASSQNPQGWIDYGYTF. The CDR3 DNA is TGCGCCAGCAGCCAAAACCCACAGGGGTGGATCGACTATGGCTACACCTTC.

The gene calls are TRBV2 and TRBJ2-7; D is ambiguous. There are 12 residues in the CDR3. Trimming took 4 bases from V and 4 from J, leaving 8 bases between them. Germline values: CDR1 SNHLY, CDR2 FYNNEI. The CDR3, as DNA: TGTGCCAGCAGTGCCGACTTATACGAGCAGTACGTC. Protein: CASSADLYEQYV.

The rearrangement joins TRBV20-1 to TRBJ2-2; tentative D call: TRBD2 (5 bases). In germline, CDR1 is DFQATT, CDR2 SNEGSKA (reference sequence). V lost 3 bases to trimming and J lost 3 bases, with 23 bases between them. The CDR3 loop spans 18 amino acids. Written as DNA, the CDR3 is TGCAGTGCTAGGCCGGGAAATAGTATAGAATTGGACACCGGGGAGCTGTTTTTT. Its translation is CSARPGNSIELDTGELFF.

The chain couples TRBV7-6 to TRBJ2-1, with a possible D match to TRBD2 (6 bases). The CDR3 is 18 residues long. Germline V gene sequence: CDR1 SGHVS, CDR2 FNYEAQ. Trimming left V 4 bases short and J 6 bases short, with 25 bases between. The CDR3 sequence: CASSSLIPEGPWSNEQFF. CDR3 sequence (DNA): TGTGCCAGCAGCTCCCTTATTCCGGAGGGGCCTTGGAGCAATGAGCAGTTCTTC.

A remark on this clonotype: A much larger clone sits a single nucleotide away, making a read error possible. This rearrangement joins TRBV12-3 or TRBV12-4 to TRBJ1-5, with no clear D. The CDR3 is 15 amino acids. Between the trimmed V and J ends, which lost 6 bases and 0 bases, there was a span of 12 bases. In DNA, the CDR3 is TGTGCCAGCAGCTGGGAAAGGGATAGCAATCAGCCCCAGCATTTT. The encoded protein is CASSWERDSNQPQHF.

The chain has TRBV7-9 and TRBJ2-7; D gene unclear. V was pared by 4 bases and J by 2 bases, with 15 bases between. Looked up from germline, CDR1 is SEHNR and CDR2 is FQNEAQ (reference sequence). The CDR3 covers 15 residues. For the CDR3, the DNA is TGTGCCAGCAGCTCTAGTAGGAATACACCCTACGAGCAGTACGTC. Its translation: CASSSSRNTPYEQYV.

This clonotype was seen a few times. The chain uses TRBV12-3 or TRBV12-4 and TRBJ1-5; 7 bases are shared with TRBD1. V trimming: 5 bases; J trimming: 6 bases; junction bases outside the gene matches: 13. CDR3 length: 16 amino acids. CDR3 coding DNA: TGTGCCAGCAGTAAAGAGGGGGCGGCGTGGACTCAGCCCCAGCATTTT. Its protein product is CASSKEGAAWTQPQHF.

This clonotype was observed a single time. The chain links TRBV7-3 to TRBJ2-3; 11 nucleotides align to TRBD2. V shed 5 bases, J shed 0 bases, and the junction held 10 bases outside the gene matches. Germline CDR1 reads SGHTA; CDR2 reads FQGTGA. The CDR3 has 18 residues. Here the CDR3 DNA reads TGTGCCAGCAGCCCCCCCTCCGGGACTAGCGGAAGCACAGATACGCAGTATTTT. Encoded protein: CASSPPSGTSGSTDTQYF.

The sample holds many counts of this clonotype. The genes are TRBV7-8 and TRBJ2-7; the match to TRBD2 covers 8 bases. The CDR3 length is 13 residues. Germline V gene sequence: CDR1 SGHVS, CDR2 FQNEAQ. V dropped 4 bases and J dropped 7; count of bases not matched to a gene: 6. CDR3 coding DNA: TGTGCCAGCAGCTCGGGAGGGGTGACGGAGCAGTACGTC. Translating gives CASSSGGVTEQYV.

This clonotype occurred once. This chain connects TRBV15 to TRBJ2-1; 12 bases are a match to TRBD2. V gave up 5 bases and J gave up 3 bases; unmatched junction bases: 5. The CDR3 length is 16 residues. CDR1 is LNHNV, CDR2 YYDKDF, per germline (reference sequence). This chain's CDR3 is CATSPRLAGVYNEQFF. The CDR3 DNA is TGTGCCACCAGCCCGCGACTAGCGGGGGTCTACAATGAGCAGTTCTTC. The variable domain in full, with the rest retrieved from reference TRBV15 and TRBJ2-1, is DAMVIQNPRYQVTQFGKPVTLSCSQTLNHNVMYWYQQKSSQAPKLLFHYYDKDFNNEADTPDNFQSRRPNTSFCFLDIRSPGLGDTAMYLCATSPRLAGVYNEQFFGPGTRLTVL.

The chain is built from TRBV19 and TRBJ1-5, with no clear D. The CDR3 totals 16 residues. Germline V lookup: CDR1 LNHDA, CDR2 SQIVND (reference sequence). The CDR3 DNA reads TGTGTCTGTAGTATGAGATCCAGCTATAGCAATCAGCCCCAGCATTTT. Its protein product is CVCSMRSSYSNQPQHF.

This clonotype was counted at least ten times. This sequence joins TRBV7-6 and TRBJ2-1; a weak D match, TRBD2 (7 bases). Germline values: CDR1 SGHVS, CDR2 FNYEAQ. V shed 2 bases and J shed 1 base, with 18 bases lying between them. This CDR3 is 18 amino acids long. CDR3 protein: CASSLRARGGQSYNEQFF. As DNA, the CDR3 is TGTGCCAGCAGCTTAAGGGCCCGCGGGGGCCAGTCCTACAATGAGCAGTTCTTC.

This chain links TRBV5-1 with TRBJ1-1, with 9 bases lining up with TRBD1. There are 13 residues in the CDR3. Unmatched junction bases numbered 3, after V lost 5 bases and J lost 4 bases. Germline V gives CDR1 SGHRS, CDR2 YFSETQ. The DNA for the CDR3 is TGCGCCAGCAGGGGGGACAGGGCCACTGAAGCTTTCTTT. It is translated as CASRGDRATEAFF. Supplemented by reference TRBV5-1 and TRBJ1-1, the full variable domain reads KAGVTQTPRYLIKTRGQQVTLSCSPISGHRSVSWYQQTPGQGLQFLFEYFSETQRNKGNFPGRFSGRQFSNSRSEMNVSTLELGDSALYLCASRGDRATEAFFGQGTRLTVV.

This clonotype came up many times. The rearrangement joins TRBV7-9 to TRBJ2-2, with 8 bases fitting TRBD1. The CDR3 consists of 15 residues. With V trimmed by 5 bases and J by 2 bases, 4 bases remained unmatched. From germline, CDR1 is SEHNR and CDR2 FQNEAQ (reference sequence). The CDR3 loop reads CASSPQGANTGELFF. As DNA, the CDR3 is TGTGCCAGCAGCCCTCAGGGGGCTAACACCGGGGAGCTGTTTTTT.

This clonotype was counted many times. The V gene is TRBV28, the J gene TRBJ1-2, with no clear D. The CDR3 is made up of 15 amino acids. V lost 5 bases and J lost 4, with 17 bases in between. Germline loops: CDR1 MDHEN, CDR2 SYDVKM. The CDR3 spells CASSAPPDLFYGYTF. Here the CDR3 DNA reads TGTGCCAGCAGTGCCCCGCCAGACCTCTTCTATGGCTACACCTTC.

Only a few counts were recorded for this clonotype. The chain is built from TRBV20-1 and TRBJ2-1; TRBD1 is a possible D gene (6 bases). Germline-derived CDR1 and CDR2 are DFQATT and SNEGSKA (reference sequence). The CDR3 runs to 15 residues. The V end was cut by 0 bases, the J end by 3 bases, with 12 bases between. CDR3 protein: CSARDSGAYYNEQFF. For the CDR3, the DNA is TGCAGTGCTAGAGATTCAGGGGCATACTACAATGAGCAGTTCTTC.

This rearrangement joins TRBV10-3 to TRBJ2-1; the match to TRBD1 covers 8 bases. The CDR3 sequence is 14 residues long. Germline lookup yields CDR1 ENHRY and CDR2 SYGVKD. V shed 4 bases, J shed 8 bases, and the junction held 7 bases outside the gene matches. CDR3 loop: CAISGRDRTDEQFF. As DNA, the CDR3 is TGTGCCATCAGTGGGCGGGACAGGACCGATGAGCAGTTCTTC.